This paragraph covers one TCR beta chain sequence. This clone was found once. The target of this receptor is not known. Nothing much larger sits one base from this clone, and base qualities are not available. This sample was taken from a study of blood T cell repertoires in COVID-19 (dated by TCRdb to 2019 to 2021). With respect to the entire study: Collaborator samples came from the United States, Italy and Spain and covered acute and convalescent phases of COVID-19. The prospective study material was composed of cDNA or gDNA derived from T cells, B-cell-depleted T cells, or PBMCs. The dataset comprised deeply sampled blood TCRbeta repertoires from subjects exposed to, actively infected with, or recovered from COVID-19. A freely available public database, intended as a resource for researchers studying the immune response to SARS-CoV-2, is where the repertoires were released. The samples were drawn from two sources: the first 160 participants of the ongoing ImmuneRACE study, and 1,254 subjects contributed by 6 global collaborators. Nearly every sample came with metadata listing a de-identified subject ID, COVID-19 status, age in years and sex. HLA class I and class II types, where available, came from metadata supplied by the sample provider rather than from assay-based typing. Study-wide conclusions, independent of this receptor: The amount of clinical and demographic metadata varied by source and participant and was provided uncurated.

Each collaborating institution followed its own protocols to collect whole blood in K2EDTA tubes. Collaborator samples were shipped for TCRbeta analysis as frozen whole blood, isolated PBMCs, or DNA extracted from either sample type. CDR1 is given as LGHNA and CDR2 as YNFKEQ, both from the germline V gene. Spanning cysteine to phenylalanine, the CDR3 consists of 15 amino acids. This entry keeps only the CDR3 DNA: 45 bases, framed from base 1. The V end loses 0 bases and the J end loses 2 bases, and a stretch of 8 bases separates them. The immunoSEQ Assay, a bias-controlled multiplex PCR, was used to amplify TCRbeta CDR3 regions from genomic DNA. On the study's bioinformatics: Nucleated cell counts per sample were estimated from amplification of reference gene primers within the assay. Sequence reads were collapsed and filtered to measure the absolute abundance of every unique TCRbeta CDR3 rearrangement. Productive Simpson clonality was computed per sample as the square root of Simpson's diversity index over productive rearrangements. This is the immuneACCESS table as TCRdb keeps it, with only in-frame sequences that have V and J called. A part of the clones is gone; compared with another copy, unresolved V genes explain less than half, and the rest is unexplained. The V and J calls and clone size were taken over from that table, and D and trimming were inferred from the DNA. This sample is represented by under 350,000 clones; 85% to 90% of them were singletons. The ten largest clones take up 10% to 15% of the sample.

Recombination connected TRBV4-2 to TRBJ2-1; the D gene lacks a confident call. The sequencing sample was made of peripheral blood. The clonotype was recovered from a human donor in a cohort sampled during active COVID-19. Here the CDR3 is given as CASSQDYRAYNEQFF. The sequence in DNA is TGTGCCAGCAGCCAAGATTATCGGGCCTACAATGAGCAGTTCTTC.